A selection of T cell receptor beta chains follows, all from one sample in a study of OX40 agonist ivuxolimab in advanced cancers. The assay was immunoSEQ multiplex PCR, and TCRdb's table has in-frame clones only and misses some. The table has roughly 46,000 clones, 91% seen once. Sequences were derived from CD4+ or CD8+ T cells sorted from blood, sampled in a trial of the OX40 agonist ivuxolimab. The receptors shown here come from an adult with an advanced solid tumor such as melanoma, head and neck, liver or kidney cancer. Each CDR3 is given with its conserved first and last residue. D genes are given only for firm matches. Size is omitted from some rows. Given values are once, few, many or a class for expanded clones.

DNA: TGTGCCAGCAGCTTCGGGCTAGCGGGGGGGCCCGCCGGGGAGCTGTTTTTT
CDR3: CASSFGLAGGPAGELFF
size: .
V: TRBV11-2
J: TRBJ2-2
D: TRBD2

DNA: TGTGCCAGTAGTAGAGGGATCTACGAGCAGTACTTC
CDR3: CASSRGIYEQYF
size: .
V: TRBV19
J: TRBJ2-7
D: .

DNA: TGTGCCAGCAGTCCGACAGGGGAAGACCAAGAGACCCAGTACTTC
CDR3: CASSPTGEDQETQYF
size: .
V: TRBV2
J: TRBJ2-5
D: TRBD1

DNA: TGTGCCAGCAGAACTGACAGCTACAATGAGCAGTTCTTC
CDR3: CASRTDSYNEQFF
size: .
V: TRBV11-2
J: TRBJ2-1
D: .

DNA: TGTGCCAGCACCAACCGGGGGGGGCTCTACGAGCAGTACTTC
CDR3: CASTNRGGLYEQYF
size: .
V: TRBV7-9
J: TRBJ2-7
D: TRBD2

DNA: TGTGCCACCGGGATTAGCGGGGTGGCAGATACGCAGTATTTT
CDR3: CATGISGVADTQYF
size: .
V: TRBV6-6
J: TRBJ2-3
D: TRBD2

DNA: TGTGCCAGCAGCTCAAGCGGGAGGCGGGGGGAGCTGTTTTTT
CDR3: CASSSSGRRGELFF
size: .
V: TRBV11-2
J: TRBJ2-2
D: TRBD2

DNA: TGTGCCAGCAGCGATCCGGGACAGGGCATTAACACCGGGGAGCTGTTTTTT
CDR3: CASSDPGQGINTGELFF
size: once
V: TRBV5-6
J: TRBJ2-2
D: TRBD1

DNA: TGTGCCAGCAGCTTCGACGGATCCTACGAGCAGTACTTC
CDR3: CASSFDGSYEQYF
size: .
V: TRBV7-6
J: TRBJ2-7
D: .

DNA: TGTGCCAGCAGCCGATGGGAGCAGGGTGGAGGTAGCGTTCAGTACTTC
CDR3: CASSRWEQGGGSVQYF
size: .
V: TRBV7-2
J: TRBJ2-4
D: .

DNA: TGTGCCAGCAGAATCGGGAGGGGTTCCTACGAGCAGTACTTC
CDR3: CASRIGRGSYEQYF
size: .
V: TRBV28
J: TRBJ2-7
D: TRBD2

DNA: TGTGCCAGCCAGGTTCCGGTGACCGGGGAGCTGTTTTTT
CDR3: CASQVPVTGELFF
size: .
V: TRBV7-8
J: TRBJ2-2
D: .

DNA: TGTGCCAGCAGTGAAAGGGCAGGGGCCTCGTATGGCTACACCTTC
CDR3: CASSERAGASYGYTF
size: .
V: TRBV6-4
J: TRBJ1-2
D: .

DNA: TGCGCCAGCAGCCAAGAAGTGGTAAGCTCCTACAATGAGCAGTTCTTC
CDR3: CASSQEVVSSYNEQFF
size: .
V: TRBV4-3
J: TRBJ2-1
D: .

DNA: TGTGCCAGCAGCGTATCCCTAGCGGGAGGGCTTGAGCAGTTCTTC
CDR3: CASSVSLAGGLEQFF
size: .
V: TRBV9
J: TRBJ2-1
D: TRBD2

DNA: TGTGCCAGCAGCTTGGCTTCTACCGGGGCCACCGGGGAGCTGTTTTTT
CDR3: CASSLASTGATGELFF
size: .
V: TRBV5-4
J: TRBJ2-2
D: .

DNA: TGTGCCAGTACGGAATGGGGTTTTAGCAATCAGCCCCAGCATTTT
CDR3: CASTEWGFSNQPQHF
size: .
V: TRBV19
J: TRBJ1-5
D: .

DNA: TGTGCCAGCAGTCTGATACTGACTAGTTGGGATGAGCAGTTCTTC
CDR3: CASSLILTSWDEQFF
size: .
V: TRBV27
J: TRBJ2-1
D: .

DNA: TGCAGCGTTGTCGGGACAGGGGATAGCAATCAGCCCCAGCATTTT
CDR3: CSVVGTGDSNQPQHF
size: .
V: TRBV29-1
J: TRBJ1-5
D: TRBD1

DNA: TGTGCCAGCAGTTTATTGGGGGTCACCGGGGAGCTGTTTTTT
CDR3: CASSLLGVTGELFF
size: .
V: TRBV28
J: TRBJ2-2
D: .

DNA: TGTGCCAGCCGGTCGGGCTTGAACGGGAGAGATACGCAGTATTTT
CDR3: CASRSGLNGRDTQYF
size: .
V: TRBV28
J: TRBJ2-3
D: .

DNA: TGTGCCAGCAGCCGACCCGCCACTGGCAATCAGCCCCAGCATTTT
CDR3: CASSRPATGNQPQHF
size: .
V: TRBV5-8
J: TRBJ1-5
D: .

DNA: TGTGCCAGCAGTACCCCCGACTGGCTCGAGCAGTACTTC
CDR3: CASSTPDWLEQYF
size: .
V: TRBV28
J: TRBJ2-7
D: .

DNA: TGTGCCAGCAGCCAAAGGGCGAACACTGAAGCTTTCTTT
CDR3: CASSQRANTEAFF
size: .
V: TRBV7-8
J: TRBJ1-1
D: .

DNA: TGTGCTAGTGGTTTTTCACTAGAAGAGACCCAGTACTTC
CDR3: CASGFSLEETQYF
size: .
V: TRBV12-5
J: TRBJ2-5
D: .

DNA: TGCGCCAGCTCCTTTAAACGTACACAGAACACTGAAGCTTTCTTT
CDR3: CASSFKRTQNTEAFF
size: .
V: TRBV5-1
J: TRBJ1-1
D: .

DNA: TGCGCCAGCAGCCAAGAGGTCGATTTCTCCGGGGAGCTGTTTTTT
CDR3: CASSQEVDFSGELFF
size: .
V: TRBV4-1
J: TRBJ2-2
D: .

DNA: TGTGCCAGCAGCCCAGCGGGACAGGGGTCCCACGAGCAGTACTTC
CDR3: CASSPAGQGSHEQYF
size: .
V: TRBV13
J: TRBJ2-7
D: TRBD1

DNA: TGTGCCAGCAGTGGCGTTAGGGGGCGGACAGATACGCAGTATTTT
CDR3: CASSGVRGRTDTQYF
size: .
V: TRBV6-1
J: TRBJ2-3
D: TRBD1

DNA: TGTGCCAGCACCGTGGTTGTGGGGTTCCATGAGCAGTTCTTC
CDR3: CASTVVVGFHEQFF
size: .
V: TRBV28
J: TRBJ2-1
D: .

DNA: TGTGCCACCGGGACGAGGAACCAAGAGACCCAGTACTTC
CDR3: CATGTRNQETQYF
size: .
V: TRBV15
J: TRBJ2-5
D: .

DNA: TGTGCCAGCAGCGTAGGCGATCTTGGGAGCTCCTACAATGAGCAGTTCTTC
CDR3: CASSVGDLGSSYNEQFF
size: .
V: TRBV9
J: TRBJ2-1
D: .

DNA: TGTGCCAGCAGCTTTCGGGAGAACACCATATATTTT
CDR3: CASSFRENTIYF
size: .
V: TRBV11-2
J: TRBJ1-3
D: .

DNA: TGTGCCAGCAGCCAATCCCGGGACAGGTCATCCTACGAGCAGTACTTC
CDR3: CASSQSRDRSSYEQYF
size: .
V: TRBV2
J: TRBJ2-7
D: TRBD1

DNA: TGCGCCAGCAGCCAAGGGCGGGGCACCTATGGCTACACCTTC
CDR3: CASSQGRGTYGYTF
size: .
V: TRBV4-3
J: TRBJ1-2
D: .

DNA: TGTGCCAGCAGTTTTTTTGGGGGCTCCTATGGCTACACCTTC
CDR3: CASSFFGGSYGYTF
size: once
V: TRBV27
J: TRBJ1-2
D: .

DNA: TGTGCCAGCAGCCCTATTCCCTCCTTCTCCTACGAGCAGTACTTC
CDR3: CASSPIPSFSYEQYF
size: .
V: TRBV27
J: TRBJ2-7
D: .

DNA: TGTGCCAGCAGTTCCGAGCTGACTAGCGGCCAAGAGACCCAGTACTTC
CDR3: CASSSELTSGQETQYF
size: .
V: TRBV28
J: TRBJ2-5
D: TRBD2

DNA: TGTGCCAGTAGTATAAGTTCACCCCCTTCGGGCGGGGAGCTGTTTTTT
CDR3: CASSISSPPSGGELFF
size: .
V: TRBV19
J: TRBJ2-2
D: .

DNA: TGTGCCAGCAGCGCCCCTAACACCGGGGAGCTGTTTTTT
CDR3: CASSAPNTGELFF
size: .
V: TRBV9
J: TRBJ2-2
D: .

DNA: TGTGCCAGCAGTTTTTTGGACGCAAAAAACACCGGGGAGCTGTTTTTT
CDR3: CASSFLDAKNTGELFF
size: few
V: TRBV6-6
J: TRBJ2-2
D: .

DNA: TGTGCCAGCAGCCACCTCGAGGATCAAGAGACCCAGTACTTC
CDR3: CASSHLEDQETQYF
size: .
V: TRBV16
J: TRBJ2-5
D: .

DNA: TGTGCCATCAGTGCAGGGGATACTGAAGCTTTCTTT
CDR3: CAISAGDTEAFF
size: .
V: TRBV10-3
J: TRBJ1-1
D: .

DNA: TGCAGCGCCGCCTCCACCGCCTTAATAGGGACTGAAGCTTTCTTT
CDR3: CSAASTALIGTEAFF
size: .
V: TRBV29-1
J: TRBJ1-1
D: .

DNA: TGTGCCAGCAGTTTAGGACAGGGCGATTCACCCCTCCACTTT
CDR3: CASSLGQGDSPLHF
size: .
V: TRBV27
J: TRBJ1-6
D: TRBD1

DNA: TGCGCCAGCAGCCAAGGGACAGGGCTCTCTGGAAACACCATATATTTT
CDR3: CASSQGTGLSGNTIYF
size: .
V: TRBV4-3
J: TRBJ1-3
D: TRBD1

DNA: TGTGCCAGTAGTATAGACGCGGGGGCAGAACCCTATGGCTACACCTTC
CDR3: CASSIDAGAEPYGYTF
size: once
V: TRBV19
J: TRBJ1-2
D: .

DNA: TGTGCCAGCAGTTTATCTTACGGATATGGCTACACCTTC
CDR3: CASSLSYGYGYTF
size: few
V: TRBV27
J: TRBJ1-2
D: .

DNA: TGTGCCAGCAGCTCGCAGGACACGAATGAAAAACTGTTTTTT
CDR3: CASSSQDTNEKLFF
size: .
V: TRBV5-4
J: TRBJ1-4
D: .

DNA: TGTGCCAGCAGCCCCGAGAACAGGGGAACCTACGAGCAGTACTTC
CDR3: CASSPENRGTYEQYF
size: .
V: TRBV7-3
J: TRBJ2-7
D: TRBD1

DNA: TGTGCCACCAGCAGATCCATCACAGAGGGCAAAAACATTCAGTACTTC
CDR3: CATSRSITEGKNIQYF
size: .
V: TRBV15
J: TRBJ2-4
D: .

DNA: TGTGCCAGCTCAAGCGGACTAGCGGGGCCCACAGATACGCAGTATTTT
CDR3: CASSSGLAGPTDTQYF
size: .
V: TRBV18
J: TRBJ2-3
D: TRBD2

DNA: TGTGCCAGCAGCTACTACGAGCAGTACTTC
CDR3: CASSYYEQYF
size: few
V: TRBV28
J: TRBJ2-7
D: .